This is a list of T cell receptor beta chains from one sample in a study of blood T cell repertoires in COVID-19. Data came from immunoSEQ multiplex PCR; TCRdb stores just in-frame clones and leaves some out. The table has about 170,000 clones, just under 95% seen once; the top ten hold around 4.6%. Sequenced sample: peripheral blood. The receptors come from a woman aged 45-59 years with acute or convalescent COVID-19. Both conserved end residues are part of each CDR3. The D gene is left open where the match is weak. Clone size is not always given. Where it is, it says once, few, many or a class for expanded clones.

d_gene	j_gene	v_gene	abundance	CDR3aa	CDR3nt
TRBD1	TRBJ1-1	TRBV14	NA	CASSLPGQGHPSF	TGTGCCAGCAGTCTACCGGGACAGGGTCACCCCAGCTTT
NA	TRBJ1-1	TRBV4-1	NA	CASSQDLRFEAFF	TGCGCCAGCAGCCAAGATCTCCGGTTTGAGGCTTTCTTT
TRBD1	TRBJ1-4	TRBV2	once	CATGPGQGALPTNEKLFF	TGTGCCACGGGGCCCGGACAGGGGGCCTTACCAACTAATGAAAAACTGTTTTTT
TRBD2	TRBJ2-1	TRBV11-2	NA	CASSWNLAGGYNEQFF	TGTGCCAGCAGCTGGAATCTAGCGGGGGGCTACAATGAGCAGTTCTTC
NA	TRBJ1-2	TRBV18	NA	CASSPVGSDYGYTF	TGTGCCAGCTCACCGGTTGGCTCAGACTATGGCTACACCTTC
NA	TRBJ2-6	TRBV9	NA	CASSVFGGTSGANVLTF	TGTGCCAGCAGCGTATTCGGCGGGACTTCTGGGGCCAACGTCCTGACTTTC
NA	TRBJ1-2	TRBV29-1	NA	CSVEATHYGYTF	TGCAGCGTTGAGGCCACACACTATGGCTACACCTTC
TRBD1	TRBJ2-2	TRBV2	NA	CASSPDRGRTGELFF	TGTGCCAGCAGTCCGGACAGGGGGCGAACCGGGGAGCTGTTTTTT
NA	TRBJ1-5	TRBV28	once	CASTLNQNQPQHF	TGTGCCAGCACCCTAAACCAAAATCAGCCCCAGCATTTT
NA	TRBJ1-4	TRBV11-2	few	CASSLGTGQPNEKLFF	TGTGCCAGCAGCTTAGGCACAGGGCAGCCTAATGAAAAACTGTTTTTT
TRBD1	TRBJ2-1	TRBV28	few	CASRDPGTGKLQFF	TGTGCCAGCAGAGACCCCGGGACAGGGAAACTGCAGTTCTTC
NA	TRBJ2-2	TRBV7-3	NA	CASSLTSGANTGELFF	TGTGCCAGCAGCTTAACTTCAGGGGCGAACACCGGGGAGCTGTTTTTT
NA	TRBJ2-2	TRBV27	NA	CASSSGEFAGELFF	TGTGCCAGCAGTTCCGGGGAATTTGCCGGGGAGCTGTTTTTT
NA	TRBJ1-1	TRBV10-3	NA	CAIRELMNTEAFF	TGTGCCATCAGAGAACTTATGAACACTGAAGCTTTCTTT
NA	TRBJ1-4	TRBV28	NA	CASSFISSSATNEKLFF	TGTGCCAGCAGTTTCATTTCGTCCTCGGCAACTAATGAAAAACTGTTTTTT
TRBD2	TRBJ2-7	TRBV10-3	NA	CAISEPMDRSRTSGSYEQYF	TGTGCCATCAGTGAGCCGATGGACAGATCAAGGACTAGCGGCTCCTACGAGCAGTACTTC
NA	TRBJ2-3	TRBV6-4	NA	CASVIKRDTQYF	TGTGCCAGCGTCATTAAACGGGATACGCAGTATTTT
NA	TRBJ2-2	TRBV5-1	NA	CASSLVGTTNTGELFF	TGCGCCAGCAGCTTGGTCGGTACCACGAACACCGGGGAGCTGTTTTTT
TRBD2	TRBJ2-7	TRBV9	once	CASSVRDSGGLYEQYF	TGTGCCAGCAGCGTCCGGGATAGCGGGGGATTGTACGAGCAGTACTTC
TRBD1	TRBJ2-3	TRBV7-9	NA	CAFPGQGSDTQYF	TGTGCCTTTCCGGGACAGGGTTCAGATACGCAGTATTTT
NA	TRBJ2-7	TRBV12-3/TRBV12-4	NA	CASSLSYRDEQYF	TGTGCCAGCAGTTTGAGTTACAGGGATGAGCAGTACTTC
NA	TRBJ1-2	TRBV28	NA	CASSFGAGNYGYTF	TGTGCCAGCAGTTTCGGAGCAGGGAACTATGGCTACACCTTC
NA	TRBJ1-5	TRBV3-1/TRBV3-2	NA	CASSQEFGTNQPQHF	TGTGCCAGCAGCCAAGAGTTTGGCACCAATCAGCCCCAGCATTTT
TRBD2	TRBJ2-3	TRBV5-6	NA	CASSLAVAGVDTQYF	TGTGCCAGCAGCTTGGCGGTAGCGGGAGTGGATACGCAGTATTTT
NA	TRBJ1-5	TRBV15	NA	CATSRDRIGVGPQHF	TGTGCCACCAGCAGAGATAGGATCGGGGTTGGGCCCCAGCATTTT
NA	TRBJ2-7	TRBV7-9	NA	CASSLGLAVRGNEQYF	TGTGCCAGCAGCTTAGGTCTGGCCGTTCGGGGGAACGAGCAGTACTTC
NA	TRBJ1-2	TRBV6-4	NA	CASREGEANYGYTF	TGTGCCAGCAGGGAGGGAGAAGCTAACTATGGCTACACCTTC
NA	TRBJ2-7	TRBV5-6	NA	CASSLYGGEQYF	TGTGCCAGCAGCTTGTACGGAGGAGAGCAGTACTTC
NA	TRBJ1-5	TRBV7-3	NA	CASSLIAGPHPSNQPQHF	TGTGCCAGCAGCTTAATAGCAGGGCCCCACCCAAGCAATCAGCCCCAGCATTTT
TRBD1	TRBJ1-1	TRBV19	NA	CASSMRARGLGTEAFF	TGTGCCAGTAGTATGCGGGCCAGGGGGCTGGGCACTGAAGCTTTCTTT
TRBD1	TRBJ1-5	TRBV28	NA	CASTLTSGTASNQPQHF	TGTGCCAGCACCTTAACCTCCGGGACAGCGAGCAATCAGCCCCAGCATTTT
NA	TRBJ2-2	TRBV2	once	CASSEWGVVTGELFF	TGTGCCAGCAGTGAATGGGGGGTGGTCACCGGGGAGCTGTTTTTT
NA	TRBJ2-7	TRBV10-2	NA	CASSVGGYEQYF	TGCGCCAGCAGTGTGGGCGGGTACGAGCAGTACTTC
NA	TRBJ1-5	TRBV28	NA	CASTFPGQPQHF	TGTGCCAGCACTTTCCCGGGTCAGCCCCAGCATTTT
TRBD1	TRBJ1-5	TRBV5-6	NA	CASSLDLGQGGNQPQHF	TGTGCCAGCAGCTTGGATCTGGGACAGGGAGGCAATCAGCCCCAGCATTTT
TRBD1	TRBJ2-3	TRBV24-1	NA	CATSEGDSGTDTQYF	TGTGCCACCAGTGAGGGGGACAGTGGTACAGATACGCAGTATTTT
TRBD1	TRBJ2-7	TRBV7-2	NA	CASSLYVQGAYEQYF	TGTGCCAGCAGCTTATACGTGCAGGGGGCCTACGAGCAGTACTTC
NA	TRBJ2-5	TRBV20-1	NA	CSASTANQETQYF	TGCAGTGCTAGTACAGCCAACCAAGAGACCCAGTACTTC
TRBD1	TRBJ1-4	TRBV24-1	NA	CATSEGTGFDEKLFF	TGTGCCACCAGTGAAGGGACAGGGTTTGATGAAAAACTGTTTTTT
TRBD1	TRBJ2-5	TRBV11-1	NA	CASSATGVQTQYF	TGTGCCAGCAGCGCGACAGGGGTACAGACCCAGTACTTC
NA	TRBJ1-6	TRBV18	once	CASSPRQAQGIFSPLHF	TGTGCCAGCTCACCAAGACAGGCCCAGGGAATCTTTTCACCCCTCCACTTT
NA	TRBJ1-1	TRBV11-3	NA	CASSLDLRSNTEAFF	TGTGCCAGCAGCTTAGATCTCCGTTCGAACACTGAAGCTTTCTTT
NA	TRBJ1-2	TRBV25-1	NA	CASSPVDTYGYTF	TGTGCCAGCAGTCCAGTAGACACCTATGGCTACACCTTC
TRBD1	TRBJ2-6	TRBV3-1/TRBV3-2	once	CASSQPGDRSSGANVLTF	TGTGCCAGCAGCCAACCCGGGGACAGGTCCTCTGGGGCCAACGTCCTGACTTTC
NA	TRBJ1-6	TRBV6-5	once	CASGREFEGALHF	TGTGCCAGCGGGCGGGAGTTCGAGGGGGCCCTCCACTTT
NA	TRBJ1-6	TRBV11-2	NA	CASSSPPLRGNNSPLHF	TGTGCCAGCAGCTCGCCCCCCCTCAGGGGTAATAATTCACCCCTCCACTTT
NA	TRBJ2-3	TRBV9	NA	CASTGGPAGTQYF	TGTGCCAGCACTGGGGGCCCGGCTGGTACGCAGTATTTT
NA	TRBJ1-1	TRBV7-3	NA	CASSLAGFDTEAFF	TGTGCCAGCAGCTTAGCGGGGTTTGACACTGAAGCTTTCTTT
NA	TRBJ2-7	TRBV11-3	NA	CASSSGYEQYF	TGTGCCAGCAGCTCAGGATACGAGCAGTACTTC
NA	TRBJ1-6	TRBV6-5	once	CASSQGRPGDSPLHF	TGTGCCAGCAGCCAGGGACGGCCGGGGGATTCACCCCTCCACTTT
TRBD1	TRBJ1-4	TRBV7-8	NA	CASSLAGQGHEKLFF	TGTGCCAGCAGCTTAGCGGGACAGGGGCATGAAAAACTGTTTTTT
NA	TRBJ2-1	TRBV25-1	NA	CASIDTGGVRNEQFF	TGTGCCAGCATTGACACAGGGGGGGTAAGGAATGAGCAGTTCTTC
TRBD1	TRBJ2-2	TRBV18	NA	CASSPRQGDPGELFF	TGTGCCAGCTCACCGCGACAGGGAGATCCCGGGGAGCTGTTTTTT
NA	TRBJ2-7	TRBV7-2	NA	CASRGAVDYEQYF	TGTGCCAGCAGAGGGGCTGTCGACTACGAGCAGTACTTC
NA	TRBJ2-7	TRBV5-4	NA	CASSSMQGEQYF	TGTGCCAGCAGCTCAATGCAGGGCGAGCAGTACTTC
TRBD1	TRBJ1-5	TRBV30	NA	CAWSATGAQPQHF	TGTGCCTGGAGCGCCACAGGGGCGCAGCCCCAGCATTTT
NA	TRBJ1-2	TRBV5-4	NA	CASSSQAGVGGYTF	TGTGCCAGCAGCTCCCAGGCGGGGGTCGGTGGCTACACCTTC
TRBD2	TRBJ2-5	TRBV4-1	NA	CASSQVGGLIETQYF	TGCGCCAGCAGCCAAGTCGGGGGACTAATAGAGACCCAGTACTTC
TRBD1	TRBJ2-2	TRBV3-1/TRBV3-2	NA	CASSQQSFRGRGELFF	TGTGCCAGCAGCCAACAAAGCTTCAGGGGGCGGGGGGAGCTGTTTTTT